This T cell receptor (beta chain) was retrieved from a study of CD8 T cells in ankylosing spondylitis. Overall study findings and caveats: Among TCR beta sequences, a motif of eight highly homologous variants appeared characteristic of ankylosing spondylitis blood.

TCRdb itself ran the 5' RACE reads through MiXCR, one entry per CDR3 protein. The sample holds under 550,000 distinct CDR3 sequences; 25% to 30% are singletons and the top ten take 0.89%. Germline V gene lookup returns CDR1 SGHAT and CDR2 FQNNGV. The V gene lost 5 bases and the J gene lost 4 bases, with 15 bases spanning the gap. The CDR3 is 15 amino acids. This clonotype was detected ten times or more. Antigen: not known. V gene TRBV11-2 combines with J gene TRBJ1-3; the D is unclear. This TCR came from a male donor with ankylosing spondylitis. Sample: blood, either unsorted or a sorted T cell fraction (not recorded which). CDR3 in DNA: TGTGCCAGCAGCCAATTCCAGAGATCGGGAAACACCATATATTTT. It specifies CASSQFQRSGNTIYF.